The TCR beta chain under discussion was sequenced for a study of early T cells in non-severe SARS-CoV-2 infection. Study in general: From unsorted whole blood, bulk RNA was sequenced, and the chains remained unpaired. General study findings and limits: Lookups in VDJdb leaned toward anti-spike CD8 responses and missed private and CD4 specificities.

There are a few counts of this clonotype. The antigen is undetermined. Individual cDNA molecules received unique molecular identifiers during library preparation. MiXCR, applied by TCRdb to the 5' RACE reads, yields one record per CDR3 protein. The sample shows 63,000 or so distinct CDR3 sequences, about 11% of them seen only once. This CDR3 is built from 14 residues. The V end lost 4 bases, the J end lost 4 bases, and 8 bases lay between the germline ends. The receptor comes from an adult who was a healthcare worker with PCR-confirmed SARS-CoV-2 infection or an uninfected control (not recorded which). The chain is built from TRBV12-3 or TRBV12-4 and TRBJ1-6; weak D call: TRBD1 (5 bases). The specimen was whole blood. The CDR3 DNA reads TGTGCCAGCAGTTACGGACATTATAATTCACCCCTCCACTTT. Encoded protein: CASSYGHYNSPLHF.